Below, 3 T cell receptor beta chains from the same sample are listed, as sequenced in a study of blood T cell repertoires in COVID-19. Method: immunoSEQ multiplex PCR; TCRdb's copy keeps in-frame clones and lacks some. The data contain some 160,000 clones, roughly 81% of them singletons. Material for sequencing was peripheral blood. The receptors stem from a woman of 80 years or more with COVID-19, enrolled during active disease.

The chain carries TRBV5-1 and TRBJ1-1; no reliable D call. V was pared by 2 bases and J by 0 bases, with 5 bases between. The CDR3 is made up of 13 amino acids. CDR1 SGHRS and CDR2 YFSETQ come from the germline V gene. DNA for the CDR3: TGCGCCAGCAGCTTCGGGATGAACACTGAAGCTTTCTTT. This translates into CASSFGMNTEAFF.

The J gene is TRBJ1-3, the V gene TRBV9; TRBD1 aligns across 9 bases. Looked up from germline, CDR1 is SGDLS and CDR2 is YYNGEE. The junction had 9 bases not matched to a gene; V was cut back by 5 bases and J by 6 bases. This CDR3 has 15 residues. The CDR3 nucleotides are TGTGCCAGCAGGACCGGGACAGGGAAAGAAAACACCATATATTTT. The encoded protein is CASRTGTGKENTIYF.

This clone was seen a handful of times. This chain connects TRBV30 to TRBJ1-1, with D possibly TRBD1 on 5 matching bases. V was clipped by 0 bases and J by 3 bases, with 8 bases between them. Germline CDR1 reads GTSNPN; CDR2 reads SVGIG (reference sequence). The CDR3 spans 13 residues. CDR3 nucleotide sequence: TGTGCCTGGAGTGTATCGGGGGACACTGAAGCTTTCTTT. Translating it yields CAWSVSGDTEAFF.